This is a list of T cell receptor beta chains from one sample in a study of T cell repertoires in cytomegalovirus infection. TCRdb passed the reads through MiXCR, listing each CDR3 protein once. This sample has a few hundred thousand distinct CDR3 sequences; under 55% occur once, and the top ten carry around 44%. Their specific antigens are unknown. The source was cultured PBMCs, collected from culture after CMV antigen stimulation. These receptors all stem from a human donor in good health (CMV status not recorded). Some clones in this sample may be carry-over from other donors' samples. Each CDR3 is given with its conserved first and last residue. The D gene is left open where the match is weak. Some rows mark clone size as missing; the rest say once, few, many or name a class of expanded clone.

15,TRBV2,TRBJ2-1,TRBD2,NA,TGTGCCAGCAGAAAGCGGGACTTGGCGAACAATGAGCAGTTCTTC,CASRKRDLANNEQFF
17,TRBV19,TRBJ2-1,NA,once,TGTGCCAGTAGTACCCCCTTCAGCCCCCGCTCCTACAATGAGCAGTTCTTC,CASSTPFSPRSYNEQFF
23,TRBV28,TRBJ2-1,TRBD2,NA,TGTGCCAGCAGTTTGGGTACGCCGCTTCCCGGGACTAGCGGGGGAAGCTCCTACAATGAGCAGTTCTTC,CASSLGTPLPGTSGGSSYNEQFF
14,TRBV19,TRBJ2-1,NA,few,TGTGCCAGTAGTATAACCGGGTTCTACAATGAGCAGTTCTTC,CASSITGFYNEQFF
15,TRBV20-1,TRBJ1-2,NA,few,TGCAGTGCTAGAGCCGCTCGCCGGCTAAACTATGGCTACACCTTC,CSARAARRLNYGYTF
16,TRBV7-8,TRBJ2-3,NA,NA,TGTGCCAGCAGCTTATACGGGACCCTGCTCCCGGGTACGCAGTATTTT,CASSLYGTLLPGTQYF
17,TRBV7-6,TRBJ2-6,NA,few,TGTGCCAGCAGCCCGATGGGGGGCCTCTCTGGGGCCAACGTCCTGACTTTC,CASSPMGGLSGANVLTF
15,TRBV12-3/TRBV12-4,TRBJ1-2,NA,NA,TGTGCCAGCAGTTTAACATCAGAGATCTTCTATGGCTACACCTTC,CASSLTSEIFYGYTF
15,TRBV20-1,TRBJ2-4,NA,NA,TGCAGTGCTATACAACGGACGCGGGCCAAAAACATTCAGTACTTC,CSAIQRTRAKNIQYF
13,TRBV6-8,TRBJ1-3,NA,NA,TGTGCCAGCAGGACAGGTGGGATTGGCACCATATATTTT,CASRTGGIGTIYF
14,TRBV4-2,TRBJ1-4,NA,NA,TGTGCCAGCAGCCAAGAGGGGGAAGAGGAAAAACTGTTTTTT,CASSQEGEEEKLFF
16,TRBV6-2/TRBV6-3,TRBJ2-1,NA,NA,TGTGCCAGCAGTTACACACAGTTACGCTCCTACAATGAGCAGTTCTTC,CASSYTQLRSYNEQFF
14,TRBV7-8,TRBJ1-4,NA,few,TGTGCCAGCAGCCCCCGAAGCGGGAGGGAAAAACTGTTTTTT,CASSPRSGREKLFF
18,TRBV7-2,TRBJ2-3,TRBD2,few,TGTGCCAGCAGCTTAAGGGAACCGGGACTAGCAGTATTAGATACGCAGTATTTT,CASSLREPGLAVLDTQYF
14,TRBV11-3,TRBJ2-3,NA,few,TGTGCCAGCGGGCAGGCCTCTAGCACAGATACGCAGTATTTT,CASGQASSTDTQYF
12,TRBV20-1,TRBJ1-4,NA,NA,TGCAGTGCTAGAGACCGGGGTGAAAAACTGTTTTTT,CSARDRGEKLFF
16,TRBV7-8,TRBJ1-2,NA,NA,TGTGCCAGCACGGGGTTGGGCAGCGTCCTTGAAGGTGGCTACACCTTC,CASTGLGSVLEGGYTF
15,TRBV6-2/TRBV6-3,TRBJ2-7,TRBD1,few,TGTGCCAGCAGTCCCCTTGGGACAGCCAACTACGAGCAGTACTTC,CASSPLGTANYEQYF
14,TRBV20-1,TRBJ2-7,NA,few,TGCAGTGCTGCCCCCGGCGGGGATTTTGACGAGCAGTACTTC,CSAAPGGDFDEQYF
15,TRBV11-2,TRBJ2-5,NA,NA,TGTGCCAGCAGCTTCGAAGACTGGGGCGGGGAGACCCAGTACTTC,CASSFEDWGGETQYF
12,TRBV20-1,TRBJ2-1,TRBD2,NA,TGCAGTGGGGCGGGAGGGGTCAATGAGCAGTTCTTC,CSGAGGVNEQFF
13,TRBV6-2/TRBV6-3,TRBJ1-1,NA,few,TGTGCCACCCATAGAGCCGCGAACACTGAAGCTTTCTTT,CATHRAANTEAFF
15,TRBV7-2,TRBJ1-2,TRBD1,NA,TGTGCCAGCAGCTTAGACAGGGGGCAAAACTATGGCTACACCTTC,CASSLDRGQNYGYTF
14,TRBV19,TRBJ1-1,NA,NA,TGTGCCAGTAGTATGAGCCGGGTGAACACTGAAGCTTTCTTT,CASSMSRVNTEAFF
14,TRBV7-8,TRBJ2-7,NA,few,TGTGCCAGCAGCTTTGGCCAGGGTTTCGACGAGCAGTACTTC,CASSFGQGFDEQYF
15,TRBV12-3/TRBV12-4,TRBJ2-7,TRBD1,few,TGTGCCAGCAGTTTAGGACAGGGAAGGTCCTACGAGCAGTACTTC,CASSLGQGRSYEQYF
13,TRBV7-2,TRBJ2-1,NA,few,TGTGCCAGCAGCTTAAATGGAGCGTTTGAGCAGTTCTTC,CASSLNGAFEQFF
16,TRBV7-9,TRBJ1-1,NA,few,TGTGCCAGCAGCGAGGGCAGGGGCAAACCAAACACTGAAGCTTTCTTT,CASSEGRGKPNTEAFF
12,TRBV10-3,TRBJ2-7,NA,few,TGTGCCACCTCGCTCGGGGTACACGAGCAGTACTTC,CATSLGVHEQYF
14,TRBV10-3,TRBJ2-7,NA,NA,TGTGCCATCAGTGACCTAATGGGCTCCTACGAGCAGTACTTC,CAISDLMGSYEQYF
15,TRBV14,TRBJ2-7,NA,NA,TGTGCCAGCAGCCAAACGGGTGGGGATTCCTACGAGCAGTACTTC,CASSQTGGDSYEQYF
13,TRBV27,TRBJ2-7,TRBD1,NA,TGTGCCAGCAGTTTACGACAGGGCATTGAGCAGTACTTC,CASSLRQGIEQYF
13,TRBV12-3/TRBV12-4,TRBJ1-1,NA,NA,TGTGCCAGCATCCGAACCGGGGGAACTGAAGCTTTCTTT,CASIRTGGTEAFF
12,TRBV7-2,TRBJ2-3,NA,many,TGTGCCAGCAGCTTAATAACAGATACGCAGTATTTT,CASSLITDTQYF
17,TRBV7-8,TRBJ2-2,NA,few,TGTGCCAGCAGCCCCCTACGCGGGAAAACGAACACCGGGGAGCTGTTTTTT,CASSPLRGKTNTGELFF
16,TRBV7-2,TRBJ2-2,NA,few,TGTGCCAGCAGCTCGGGACCAGTGAGGAACACCGGGGAGCTGTTTTTT,CASSSGPVRNTGELFF
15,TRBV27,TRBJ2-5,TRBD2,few,TGTGCCAGCAGTTTGCTTGGGGAGGGTTTGGAGACCCAGTACTTC,CASSLLGEGLETQYF
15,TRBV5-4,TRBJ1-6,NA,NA,TGTGCCAGCAGCTTTACTGGGCAGCAGAATTCACCCCTCCACTTT,CASSFTGQQNSPLHF
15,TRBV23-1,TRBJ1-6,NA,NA,TGCGCCAGCAGTCGGGGAGGGGACACGCATTCACCCCTCCACTTT,CASSRGGDTHSPLHF
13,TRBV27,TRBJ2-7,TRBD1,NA,TGTGCCAGCAAGAGACAGGGACCCTACGAGCAGTACTTC,CASKRQGPYEQYF
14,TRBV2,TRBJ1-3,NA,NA,TGTGCCAGCAGTTCGGGGATCTCTGGAAACACCATATATTTT,CASSSGISGNTIYF
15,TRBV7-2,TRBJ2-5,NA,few,TGTGCCAGCAGCCTGGACGGGGCCGAGGCAGAGACCCAGTACTTC,CASSLDGAEAETQYF
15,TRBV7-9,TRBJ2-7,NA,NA,TGTGCCAGCAGCTCTGGATTTCAAACCGGGAGCAGGAAGTACTTC,CASSSGFQTGSRKYF
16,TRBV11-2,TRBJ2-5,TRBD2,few,TGTGCCAGCAGCCAAGAAGTCGGACTAGGATCTGAGACCCAGTACTTC,CASSQEVGLGSETQYF
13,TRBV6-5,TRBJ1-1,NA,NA,TGTGCCAGCAGAGCCGGAGTGAACACTGAAGCTTTCTTT,CASRAGVNTEAFF
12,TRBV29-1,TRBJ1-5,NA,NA,TGCAGCGCTAGGGTTCCGAATCAGCCCCAGCATTTT,CSARVPNQPQHF
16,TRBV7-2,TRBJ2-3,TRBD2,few,TGTGCCAGCAGCTTAGTAACGGGGGGGAGGGTAGATACGCAGTATTTT,CASSLVTGGRVDTQYF
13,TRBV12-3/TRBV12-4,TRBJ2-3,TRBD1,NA,TGTGCCAGCTGGGGGCAGGGGGCAGATACGCAGTATTTT,CASWGQGADTQYF